Listed below are T cell receptor beta chains from one sample, sequenced in a study of T cell responses to AZD1222 COVID-19 vaccine. Sequencing used immunoSEQ multiplex PCR; TCRdb keeps in-frame clones, though not all of them. The sample shows 80,000 or so clones, 80% to 90% of them seen only once. The sample in question was peripheral blood, obtained on day 0 of AZD1222 vaccination. These receptors all stem from an adult in good health. CDR3s include the opening cysteine and the closing phenylalanine or tryptophan. D genes are given only for firm matches. Only part of the rows carry a size: once, few, many, or a class if the clone is expanded.

J gene | clone size | D gene | CDR3 length | V gene | CDR3 protein | CDR3 DNA
TRBJ1-1 | NA | TRBD1 | 14 | TRBV5-5 | CASSLGTGGTEAFF | TGTGCCAGCAGCTTGGGGACAGGGGGCACTGAAGCTTTCTTT
TRBJ2-7 | NA | NA | 14 | TRBV28 | CASSPRESIYEQYF | TGTGCCAGCAGTCCCCGGGAGTCTATTTACGAGCAGTACTTC
TRBJ2-7 | NA | TRBD1 | 14 | TRBV27 | CASTGGQGLDEQYF | TGTGCCAGCACCGGGGGACAGGGGTTAGACGAGCAGTACTTC
TRBJ2-6 | NA | NA | 18 | TRBV7-2 | CASSLVWAGGSGANVLTF | TGTGCCAGCAGCTTAGTTTGGGCAGGGGGGTCTGGGGCCAACGTCCTGACTTTC
TRBJ1-2 | NA | NA | 13 | TRBV6-5 | CASRNGGRNGYTF | TGTGCCAGCAGAAATGGGGGTAGGAATGGCTACACCTTC
TRBJ1-2 | NA | NA | 14 | TRBV11-2 | CASSYAITNYGYTF | TGTGCCAGCAGCTATGCCATCACTAACTATGGCTACACCTTC
TRBJ2-1 | NA | NA | 15 | TRBV19 | CASKRLGETYNEQFF | TGTGCCAGTAAGAGACTAGGGGAAACCTACAATGAGCAGTTCTTC
TRBJ1-6 | NA | NA | 15 | TRBV10-3 | CAISGDRNYNSPLHF | TGTGCCATCAGTGGCGACAGGAATTATAATTCACCCCTCCACTTT
TRBJ1-1 | NA | NA | 10 | TRBV20-1 | CSSGDTRAFF | TGCAGCTCTGGAGACACCCGGGCTTTCTTT
TRBJ1-2 | NA | TRBD1 | 18 | TRBV28 | CASSLSYRGQRKNYGYTF | TGTGCCAGCAGTTTATCGTACAGGGGGCAAAGAAAAAACTATGGCTACACCTTC
TRBJ2-7 | NA | TRBD1 | 13 | TRBV6-5 | CASPGTATYEQYF | TGTGCCAGCCCCGGGACAGCTACCTACGAGCAGTACTTC
TRBJ2-4 | NA | NA | 15 | TRBV9 | CASSVGLPLSDIQYF | TGTGCCAGCAGCGTAGGACTTCCATTATCCGACATTCAGTACTTC
TRBJ1-2 | NA | NA | 11 | TRBV6-5 | CASLGGYGYTF | TGTGCCAGCTTGGGTGGCTATGGCTACACCTTC
TRBJ2-2 | NA | NA | 16 | TRBV28 | CASSAGYLENTGELFF | TGTGCCAGCAGCGCAGGGTACTTGGAGAACACCGGGGAGCTGTTTTTT
TRBJ1-6 | NA | NA | 13 | TRBV7-9 | CASSPSGSSPLHF | TGTGCCAGCAGCCCCAGCGGGTCTTCACCCCTCCACTTT
TRBJ2-5 | once | NA | 15 | TRBV3-1/TRBV3-2 | CASSSGTVGVKTQYF | TGTGCCAGCAGTTCGGGGACGGTGGGGGTAAAGACCCAGTACTTC
TRBJ2-5 | NA | NA | 13 | TRBV7-9 | CASSVSRGETQYF | TGTGCCAGCAGCGTGAGTCGCGGGGAGACCCAGTACTTC
TRBJ2-3 | NA | TRBD2 | 16 | TRBV11-3 | CASSFFSGGASDTQYF | TGTGCCAGCAGCTTTTTTAGCGGGGGGGCGTCAGATACGCAGTATTTT
TRBJ1-3 | NA | NA | 16 | TRBV7-9 | CASSAPGGGAGNTIYF | TGTGCCAGCAGCGCACCGGGCGGGGGAGCGGGAAACACCATATATTTT
TRBJ1-2 | NA | NA | 15 | TRBV2 | CASSESGREGYGYTF | TGTGCCAGCAGTGAAAGCGGCAGGGAGGGTTATGGCTACACCTTC
TRBJ1-5 | NA | NA | 13 | TRBV2 | CASSVEGRQPQHF | TGTGCCAGCAGTGTCGAGGGCCGCCAGCCCCAGCATTTT
TRBJ2-1 | NA | NA | 14 | TRBV20-1 | CSASSGAPLNEQFF | TGCAGTGCTAGTTCGGGGGCCCCCCTGAATGAGCAGTTCTTC
TRBJ1-1 | NA | NA | 14 | TRBV29-1 | CSVEEGPEGTEAFF | TGCAGCGTTGAAGAGGGGCCTGAGGGCACTGAAGCTTTCTTT
TRBJ1-2 | NA | TRBD1 | 17 | TRBV5-5 | CASSLAGQRRVNYGYTF | TGTGCCAGCAGCTTGGCGGGACAGCGGAGAGTTAACTATGGCTACACCTTC
TRBJ1-5 | few | NA | 14 | TRBV19 | CASSLIGGNQPQHF | TGTGCCAGTAGCCTAATCGGGGGCAATCAGCCCCAGCATTTT
TRBJ2-7 | NA | NA | 16 | TRBV5-5 | CASSLFGGKSSYEQYF | TGTGCCAGCAGCCTCTTCGGGGGTAAAAGCTCCTACGAGCAGTACTTC
TRBJ1-1 | few | TRBD1 | 13 | TRBV29-1 | CSVSQGRNTEAFF | TGCAGCGTGTCACAGGGGCGGAACACTGAAGCTTTCTTT
TRBJ1-4 | NA | TRBD1 | 19 | TRBV6-2/TRBV6-3 | CASSYDLGEQGAFNEKLFF | TGTGCCAGCAGTTACGATCTCGGTGAACAGGGGGCTTTTAATGAAAAACTGTTTTTT